What follows are 13 T cell receptor beta chains derived from one specimen sequenced in a study of T cell responses to AZD1222 COVID-19 vaccine. Generated by immunoSEQ multiplex PCR, the TCRdb table keeps only in-frame clones and is missing some. The sample shows roughly 150,000 clones, roughly 86% of them seen only once. The sample consisted of peripheral blood, taken on day 0 of AZD1222 vaccination. These TCRs come from an adult in good health.

The chain carries TRBV4-2 and TRBJ2-1; 13 bases align to TRBD2. Germline V lookup: CDR1 LGHNA, CDR2 YNFKEQ. The length of the CDR3 is 16 residues. The V and J ends lost 0 bases and 9 bases, in that order; junction bases with no gene match: 5. The CDR3 bases are TGTGCCAGCAGCCAAGAAACTAGCGGGGGGGTCGGTGAGCAGTTCTTC. Translation: CASSQETSGGVGEQFF.

CDR3 coding DNA: TGTGCCAGCAGCCCGGTAGGGGGCACAGATACGCAGTATTTT. Translated, it gives CASSPVGGTDTQYF. V is TRBV5-6 and J is TRBJ2-3; D may be TRBD1 (5 bases). The V and J ends lost 4 bases and 1 base respectively, with 10 bases between them. Germline CDR1 is SGHDT and CDR2 is YYEEEE. CDR3 size: 14 residues.

The rearrangement uses TRBV7-2 and TRBJ2-3; D gene ambiguous. The CDR3 is made up of 14 amino acids. Germline assignment: CDR1 SGHTA and CDR2 FQGNSA. Trimming took off 1 base at V and 1 base at J, with 6 bases between the two ends. The CDR3 loop is CASSLDIGTDTQYF. CDR3 nucleotide sequence: TGTGCCAGCAGCTTAGATATCGGCACAGATACGCAGTATTTT.

V usage is TRBV5-1 and J usage is TRBJ1-1; TRBD1 might be the D (6 bases). This CDR3 contains 15 residues. The V end was cut by 8 bases, the J end by 0 bases, with 17 bases between. The V gene's germline CDR1 is SGHRS and CDR2 YFSETQ. CDR3 nucleotide sequence: TGCGCCAGTAAACTAACAGGGACTTTGAACACTGAAGCTTTCTTT. As protein: CASKLTGTLNTEAFF.

CDR3 DNA: TGTGCCAGCAGCCCAACGCTCGTGCCTGGGGCCAACGTCCTGACTTTC. Translated: CASSPTLVPGANVLTF. The chain employs TRBV7-3 and TRBJ2-6, with D hard to call. The CDR3 contains 16 residues. Germline CDR1 SGHTA, CDR2 FQGTGA. The germline V and J ends were trimmed by 5 bases and 2 bases, with 13 bases remaining between them.

V gene TRBV5-4 combines with J gene TRBJ1-2, with D possibly matching TRBD1 (5 bases). Trimming removed 1 base from V and 3 bases from J, with 13 bases in between. The CDR3 covers 15 residues. The V gene's germline CDR1 is SGHNT and CDR2 YYREEE (reference sequence). The CDR3 sequence: CASSLSSGKDYGYTF. The CDR3 nucleotides are TGTGCCAGCAGCTTGAGTTCAGGGAAGGACTATGGCTACACCTTC.

In nucleotides, the CDR3 is TGTGCCAGCAGCTTAGAGGATCTCTCTGGAAACACCATATATTTT. Encoded protein: CASSLEDLSGNTIYF. The V gene is TRBV7-2, the J gene TRBJ1-3, with no clear D. CDR3 length: 15 amino acids. Per the germline V gene, CDR1 is SGHTA and CDR2 is FQGNSA. V dropped 1 base and J dropped 0 bases, with 7 bases sitting between them.

This clone appeared a single time. The V and J genes are TRBV5-1 and TRBJ2-2, with 8 bases that match TRBD2. With V trimmed by 5 bases and J by 7 bases, 7 bases remained unmatched. This CDR3 spans 14 amino acids. Germline CDR1 is SGHRS and CDR2 is YFSETQ. Here the CDR3 DNA reads TGCGCCAGCAGTCAGGGCGGGAGGAACGGGGAGCTGTTTTTT. Residues: CASSQGGRNGELFF.

The chain joins TRBV7-2 to TRBJ1-2; no definite D call. Per germline, CDR1 SGHTA and CDR2 FQGNSA. Trimming pared 1 base from V and 2 bases from J, leaving 8 bases between. The CDR3 loop spans 14 amino acids. The CDR3 sequence is CASSLGTQNYGYTF. The CDR3 nucleotides are TGTGCCAGCAGCTTAGGGACGCAGAACTATGGCTACACCTTC.

This chain uses TRBV5-1 with TRBJ2-7; weak D call: TRBD2 (5 bases). Trimming took off 0 bases at V and 0 bases at J, with 13 bases between the two ends. This CDR3 comprises 16 residues. CDR1 is SGHRS and CDR2 is YFSETQ in the germline V gene. The CDR3 here is CASSLGGRGYSYEQYF. As DNA, the CDR3 is TGCGCCAGCAGCTTGGGGGGTCGAGGGTACTCCTACGAGCAGTACTTC.

The chain couples TRBV27 to TRBJ1-2; possible D gene TRBD1, 5 bases. Germline assignment: CDR1 MNHEY and CDR2 SMNVEV (reference sequence). V lost 2 bases to trimming and J lost 4 bases, with 14 bases between them. CDR3 length: 15 amino acids. Written as DNA, the CDR3 is TGTGCCAGCAGTTTAGTATCTCAGGGAACCTATGGCTACACCTTC. It translates to CASSLVSQGTYGYTF.

The chain has TRBV7-2 and TRBJ1-3, with 7 bases fitting TRBD1. V was clipped by 1 base and J by 0 bases; unmatched bases: 6. The germline V gene encodes CDR1 SGHTA and CDR2 FQGNSA. The CDR3 totals 17 residues. CDR3 sequence: CASSLGTGRSSGNTIYF. Here the CDR3 DNA reads TGTGCCAGCAGCTTAGGGACAGGCCGGAGCTCTGGAAACACCATATATTTT.

The V and J genes are TRBV3-1 (or the pseudogene TRBV3-2) and TRBJ2-5; TRBD1 is a possible D gene (6 bases). The CDR3 extends over 15 amino acids. Trimming took 0 bases from V and 1 from J, leaving 9 bases between them. Germline V gene lookup returns CDR1 LGHDT and CDR2 YNNKEL (reference sequence). The CDR3, as DNA: TGTGCCAGCAGCCAAGACCACAGGGTCCAAGAGACCCAGTACTTC. As protein: CASSQDHRVQETQYF.